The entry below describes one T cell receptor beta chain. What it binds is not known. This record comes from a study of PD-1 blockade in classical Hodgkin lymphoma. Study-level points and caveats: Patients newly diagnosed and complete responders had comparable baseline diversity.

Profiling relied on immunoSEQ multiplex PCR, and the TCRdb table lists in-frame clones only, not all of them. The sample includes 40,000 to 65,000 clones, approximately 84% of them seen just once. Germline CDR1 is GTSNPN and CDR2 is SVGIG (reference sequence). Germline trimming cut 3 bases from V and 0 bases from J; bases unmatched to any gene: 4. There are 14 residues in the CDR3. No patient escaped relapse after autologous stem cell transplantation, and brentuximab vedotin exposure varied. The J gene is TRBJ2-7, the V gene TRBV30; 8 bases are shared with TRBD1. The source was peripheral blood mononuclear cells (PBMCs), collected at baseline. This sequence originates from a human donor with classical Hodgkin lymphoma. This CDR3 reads CAWRTQGASYEQYV. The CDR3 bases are TGTGCCTGGAGAACGCAGGGGGCCTCCTACGAGCAGTACGTC.